This is a list of T cell receptor beta chains from one sample in a study of blood T cells in healthy people across ages. TCRdb ran MiXCR on the 5' RACE reads and lists one entry per CDR3 protein. The table records about a million distinct CDR3 sequences, roughly 51% of them present only once. Sequencing was carried out using blood. The receptors originated from a woman aged 60 to 75 in good health. Both conserved end residues are part of each CDR3. The D gene is left open where the match is weak. Clone size is stated in some rows and not others, as once, few, many or a class when expanded.

DNA | CDR3 | D | V | size | J
TGTGCTAGTGGTTTGACACCCGGCAGGGGTAGCGGGAGCGTCACAGATACGCAGTATTTT | CASGLTPGRGSGSVTDTQYF | TRBD2 | TRBV12-5 | - | TRBJ2-3
TGTGCCAGCAGTTTGGCGGGGGCCAGGGAGACCCAGTACTTC | CASSLAGARETQYF | - | TRBV27 | many | TRBJ2-5
TGTGCCAGCAAGACAGGAAATTCCTACGAGCAGTACTTC | CASKTGNSYEQYF | - | TRBV2 | - | TRBJ2-7
TGTGCCAGCAGCTTAGCTTCCGGGACACATGCGGGGCAGTACTTC | CASSLASGTHAGQYF | - | TRBV7-2 | few | TRBJ2-5
TGTGCCAGCAGCTTTCGGGGGACAGCCCAAGAGACCCAGTACTTC | CASSFRGTAQETQYF | - | TRBV13 | few | TRBJ2-5
TGCAGTGCCATGGGACTAGCGGGAGGGAATGAGCAGTTCTTC | CSAMGLAGGNEQFF | TRBD2 | TRBV20-1 | - | TRBJ2-1
TGTGCCAGCAGTCGCACTAGTAACAATGAGCAGTTCTTC | CASSRTSNNEQFF | - | TRBV6-6 | few | TRBJ2-1
TGCGCCAGCAGCCAAGAATCCAGGGGAATTGGGAGCACAGATACGCAGTATTTT | CASSQESRGIGSTDTQYF | - | TRBV4-1 | few | TRBJ2-3
TGCAGTGCTAGAGTGGGGAATGAAAAACTGTTTTTT | CSARVGNEKLFF | - | TRBV20-1 | - | TRBJ1-4
TGCAGTGCCGCAAGGGCGGATGGAAACACCATATATTTT | CSAARADGNTIYF | - | TRBV20-1 | - | TRBJ1-3
TGTGCCAGCAGTGTCAATCGGCGAGAGACCCAGTACTTC | CASSVNRRETQYF | - | TRBV28 | - | TRBJ2-5
TGCAGTGCTAGAGATTTCGACCGGGCTAACTATGGCTACACCTTC | CSARDFDRANYGYTF | - | TRBV20-1 | - | TRBJ1-2
TGTGCCACCAGCAGACTCTTGGGGGCGACTACTGATACGCAGTATTTT | CATSRLLGATTDTQYF | - | TRBV15 | once | TRBJ2-3
TGCGCCAGCAGCCCACAAACGGGGATCAATCAGCCCCAGCATTTT | CASSPQTGINQPQHF | - | TRBV4-1 | few | TRBJ1-5
TGTGCCAGCAGCCCAAGAGGACAGGGTGTACCTCAGCCCCAGCATTTT | CASSPRGQGVPQPQHF | TRBD1 | TRBV9 | few | TRBJ1-5
TGTGCCAGCAGCTACACAGGGCGAGGGGAAAAACTGCTTTTT | CASSYTGRGEKLLF | - | TRBV7-8 | - | TRBJ1-4
TGTGCCAGCAGTCCCTTTGGAGCTCAAGAGACCCAGTACTTC | CASSPFGAQETQYF | - | TRBV28 | - | TRBJ2-5
TGCAGTGCCACGGGACTAGCGAGAGGGCTTCCCTACGAGCAGTACTTC | CSATGLARGLPYEQYF | TRBD2 | TRBV20-1 | - | TRBJ2-7
TGCAGCTCAGCCCGGGTCGGCGCTGAAGCTTTCTTT | CSSARVGAEAFF | - | TRBV29-1 | - | TRBJ1-1
TGTGCCAGCACCGCTTACAATGAGCAGTTCTTC | CASTAYNEQFF | - | TRBV6-2/TRBV6-3 | few | TRBJ2-1